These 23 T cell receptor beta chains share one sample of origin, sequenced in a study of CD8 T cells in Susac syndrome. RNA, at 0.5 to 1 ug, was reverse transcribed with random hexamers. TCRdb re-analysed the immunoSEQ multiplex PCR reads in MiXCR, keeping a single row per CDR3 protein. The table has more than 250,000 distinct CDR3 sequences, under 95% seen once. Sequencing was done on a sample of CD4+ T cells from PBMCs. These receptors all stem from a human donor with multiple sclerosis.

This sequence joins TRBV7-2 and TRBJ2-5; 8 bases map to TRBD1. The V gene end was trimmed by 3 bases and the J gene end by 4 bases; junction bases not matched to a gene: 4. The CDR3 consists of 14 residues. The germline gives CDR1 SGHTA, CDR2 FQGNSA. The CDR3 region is CASSLTGVGETQYF. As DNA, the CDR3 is TGTGCCAGCAGCTTGACAGGGGTCGGAGAGACCCAGTACTTC.

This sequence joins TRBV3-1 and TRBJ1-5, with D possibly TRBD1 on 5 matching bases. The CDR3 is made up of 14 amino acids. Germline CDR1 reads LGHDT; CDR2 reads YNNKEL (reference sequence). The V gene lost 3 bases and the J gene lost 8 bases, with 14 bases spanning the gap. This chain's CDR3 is CASSQHPLGEPQHF. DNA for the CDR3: TGTGCCAGCAGCCAGCATCCACTGGGGGAGCCCCAGCATTTT.

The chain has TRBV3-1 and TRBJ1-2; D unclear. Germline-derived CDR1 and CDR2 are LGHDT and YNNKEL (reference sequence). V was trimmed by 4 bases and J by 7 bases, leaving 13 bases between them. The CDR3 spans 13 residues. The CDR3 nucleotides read TGTGCCAGCAGCCCTGAGGGTATGGGTGGCTACACCTTC. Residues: CASSPEGMGGYTF.

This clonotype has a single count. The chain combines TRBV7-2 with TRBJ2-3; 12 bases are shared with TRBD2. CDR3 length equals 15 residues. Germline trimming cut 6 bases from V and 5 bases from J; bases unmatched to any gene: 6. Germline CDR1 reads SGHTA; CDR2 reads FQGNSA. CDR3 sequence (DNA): TGTGCCAGCAGTCGGACTAGCGGGATGGGAGATACGCAGTATTTT. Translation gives CASSRTSGMGDTQYF.

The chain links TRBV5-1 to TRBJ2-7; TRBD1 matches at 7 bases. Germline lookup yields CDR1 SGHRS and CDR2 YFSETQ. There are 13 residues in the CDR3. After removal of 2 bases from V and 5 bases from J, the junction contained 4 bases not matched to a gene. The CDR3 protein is CASSFRQGDEQYF. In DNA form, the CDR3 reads TGCGCCAGCAGCTTTCGACAGGGAGACGAGCAGTACTTC.

In DNA, the CDR3 is TGCGCCAGCAGCACAGGGGCGCTGAGCTCCTACAATGAGCAGTTCTTC. Protein product: CASSTGALSSYNEQFF. This rearrangement joins TRBV5-1 to TRBJ2-1; 7 nucleotides agree with TRBD1. This CDR3 spans 16 amino acids. The germline V gene has CDR1 SGHRS and CDR2 YFSETQ. Trimming cost V 4 bases and J 0 bases; bases outside gene matches: 7.

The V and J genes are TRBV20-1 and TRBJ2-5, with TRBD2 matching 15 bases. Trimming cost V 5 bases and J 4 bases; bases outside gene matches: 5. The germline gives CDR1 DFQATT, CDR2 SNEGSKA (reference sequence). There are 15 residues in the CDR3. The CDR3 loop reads CSARTSGGAGETQYF. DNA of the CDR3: TGCAGTGCTCGGACTAGCGGGGGGGCCGGAGAGACCCAGTACTTC.

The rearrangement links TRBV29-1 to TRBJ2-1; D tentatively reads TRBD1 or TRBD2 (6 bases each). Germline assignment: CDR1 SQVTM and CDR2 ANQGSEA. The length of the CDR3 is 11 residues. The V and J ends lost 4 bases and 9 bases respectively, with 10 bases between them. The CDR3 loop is CSVGRGAEQFF. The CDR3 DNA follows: TGCAGCGTTGGAAGGGGGGCTGAGCAGTTCTTC.

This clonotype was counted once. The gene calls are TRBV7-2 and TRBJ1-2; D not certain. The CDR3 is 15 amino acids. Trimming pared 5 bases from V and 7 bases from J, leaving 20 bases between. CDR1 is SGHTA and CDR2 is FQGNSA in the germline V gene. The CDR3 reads CASSVVHGANGGYTF. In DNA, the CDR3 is TGTGCCAGCAGCGTAGTACACGGCGCAAATGGTGGCTACACCTTC.

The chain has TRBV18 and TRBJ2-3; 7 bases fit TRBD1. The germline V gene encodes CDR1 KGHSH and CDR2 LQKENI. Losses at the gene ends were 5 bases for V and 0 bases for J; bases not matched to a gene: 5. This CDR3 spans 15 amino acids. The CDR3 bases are TGTGCCAGCTCAGTTGGACAGGCTAGCACAGATACGCAGTATTTT. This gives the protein CASSVGQASTDTQYF.

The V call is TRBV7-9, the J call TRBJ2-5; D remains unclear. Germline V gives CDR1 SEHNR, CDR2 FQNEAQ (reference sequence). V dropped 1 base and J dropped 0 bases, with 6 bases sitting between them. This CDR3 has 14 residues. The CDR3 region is CASSLGWDQETQYF. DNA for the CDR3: TGTGCCAGCAGCTTAGGTTGGGACCAAGAGACCCAGTACTTC.

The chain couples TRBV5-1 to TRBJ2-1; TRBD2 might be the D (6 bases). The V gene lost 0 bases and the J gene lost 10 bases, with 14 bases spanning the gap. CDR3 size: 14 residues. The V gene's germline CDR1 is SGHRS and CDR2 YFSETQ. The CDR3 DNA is TGCGCCAGCAGCTTGGCCGCGGGACCTAGCGAGCAGTTCTTC. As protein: CASSLAAGPSEQFF. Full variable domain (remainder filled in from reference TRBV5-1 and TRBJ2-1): KAGVTQTPRYLIKTRGQQVTLSCSPISGHRSVSWYQQTPGQGLQFLFEYFSETQRNKGNFPGRFSGRQFSNSRSEMNVSTLELGDSALYLCASSLAAGPSEQFFGPGTRLTVL.

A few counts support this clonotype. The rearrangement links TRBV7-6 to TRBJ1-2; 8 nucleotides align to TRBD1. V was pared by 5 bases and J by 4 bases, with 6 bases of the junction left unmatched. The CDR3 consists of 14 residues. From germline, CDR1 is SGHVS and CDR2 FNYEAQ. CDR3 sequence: CASSPGQGGYGYTF. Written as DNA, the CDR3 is TGTGCCAGCAGCCCCGGACAGGGTGGCTATGGCTACACCTTC.

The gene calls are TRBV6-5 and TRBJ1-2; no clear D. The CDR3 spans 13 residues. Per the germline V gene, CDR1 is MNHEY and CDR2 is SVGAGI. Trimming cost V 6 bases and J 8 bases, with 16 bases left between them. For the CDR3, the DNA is TGTGCCAGCAGCCGACTGGGAGGGTCGGGCTACACCTTC. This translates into CASSRLGGSGYTF.

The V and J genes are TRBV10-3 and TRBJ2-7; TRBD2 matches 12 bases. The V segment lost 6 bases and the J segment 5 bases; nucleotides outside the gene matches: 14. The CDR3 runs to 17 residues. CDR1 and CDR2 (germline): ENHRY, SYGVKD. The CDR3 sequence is CAISPGLAGLDIDEQYF. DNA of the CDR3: TGTGCCATCAGCCCGGGACTAGCGGGCCTAGATATCGACGAGCAGTACTTC.

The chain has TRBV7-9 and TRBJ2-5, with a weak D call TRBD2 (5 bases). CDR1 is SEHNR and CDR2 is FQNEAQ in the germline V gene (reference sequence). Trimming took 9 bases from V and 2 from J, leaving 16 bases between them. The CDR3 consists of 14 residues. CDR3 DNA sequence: TGTGCCAGTGGGGAACGGGAAATACAAGAGACCCAGTACTTC. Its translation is CASGEREIQETQYF. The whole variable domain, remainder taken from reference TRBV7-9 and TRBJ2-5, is DTGVSQNPRHKITKRGQNVTFRCDPISEHNRLYWYRQTLGQGPEFLTYFQNEAQLEKSRLLSDRFSAERPKGSFSTLEIQRTEQGDSAMYLCASGEREIQETQYFGPGTRLLVL.

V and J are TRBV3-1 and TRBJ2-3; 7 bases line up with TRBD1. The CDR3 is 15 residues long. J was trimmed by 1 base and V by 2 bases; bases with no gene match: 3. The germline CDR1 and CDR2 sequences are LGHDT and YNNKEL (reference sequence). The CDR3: CASSQRQGRTDTQYF. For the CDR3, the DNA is TGTGCCAGCAGCCAAAGACAGGGTCGCACAGATACGCAGTATTTT.

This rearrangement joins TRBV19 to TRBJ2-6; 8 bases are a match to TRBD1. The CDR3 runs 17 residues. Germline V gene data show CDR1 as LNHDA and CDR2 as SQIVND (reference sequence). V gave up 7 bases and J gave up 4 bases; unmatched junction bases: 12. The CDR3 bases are TGTGCCAGTACCGCCCTCGGCAGGGGGCTAGGGGCCAACGTCCTGACTTTC. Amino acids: CASTALGRGLGANVLTF.

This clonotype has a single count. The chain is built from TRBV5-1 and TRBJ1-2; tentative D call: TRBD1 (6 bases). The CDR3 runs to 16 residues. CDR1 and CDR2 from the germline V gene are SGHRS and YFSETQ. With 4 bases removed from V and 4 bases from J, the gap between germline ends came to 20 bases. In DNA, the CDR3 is TGCGCCAGCAGCCACTCCATCCAACAGGGTACCTATGGCTACACCTTC. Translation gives CASSHSIQQGTYGYTF.

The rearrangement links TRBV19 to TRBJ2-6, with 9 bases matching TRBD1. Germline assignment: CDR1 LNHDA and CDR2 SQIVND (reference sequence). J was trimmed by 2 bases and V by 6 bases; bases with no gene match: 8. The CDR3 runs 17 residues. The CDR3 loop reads CASRSAGQGTGANVLTF. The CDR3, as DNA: TGTGCCAGTAGGAGCGCGGGACAGGGAACTGGGGCCAACGTCCTGACTTTC.

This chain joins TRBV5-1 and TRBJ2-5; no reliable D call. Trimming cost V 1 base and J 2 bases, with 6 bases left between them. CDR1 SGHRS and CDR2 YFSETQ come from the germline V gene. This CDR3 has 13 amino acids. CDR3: CASSLFAQETQYF. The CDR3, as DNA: TGCGCCAGCAGCTTGTTCGCTCAAGAGACCCAGTACTTC.

CDR3 region: CASSSTPPGLGGWPQYF. CDR3 sequence (DNA): TGTGCCAGTAGTAGCACCCCCCCGGGCCTCGGCGGTTGGCCCCAGTACTTC. The V and J genes are TRBV19 and TRBJ2-5; D is unclear. The CDR3 has 17 residues. The V end was cut by 4 bases, the J end by 9 bases, with 27 bases between. Germline loops: CDR1 LNHDA, CDR2 SQIVND (reference sequence).

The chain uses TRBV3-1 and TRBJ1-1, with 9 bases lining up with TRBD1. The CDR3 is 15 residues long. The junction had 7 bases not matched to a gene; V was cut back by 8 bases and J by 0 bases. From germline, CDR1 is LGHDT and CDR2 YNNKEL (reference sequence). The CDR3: CASRPGTGMNTEAFF. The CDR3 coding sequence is TGTGCCAGCCGTCCCGGGACAGGGATGAACACTGAAGCTTTCTTT.